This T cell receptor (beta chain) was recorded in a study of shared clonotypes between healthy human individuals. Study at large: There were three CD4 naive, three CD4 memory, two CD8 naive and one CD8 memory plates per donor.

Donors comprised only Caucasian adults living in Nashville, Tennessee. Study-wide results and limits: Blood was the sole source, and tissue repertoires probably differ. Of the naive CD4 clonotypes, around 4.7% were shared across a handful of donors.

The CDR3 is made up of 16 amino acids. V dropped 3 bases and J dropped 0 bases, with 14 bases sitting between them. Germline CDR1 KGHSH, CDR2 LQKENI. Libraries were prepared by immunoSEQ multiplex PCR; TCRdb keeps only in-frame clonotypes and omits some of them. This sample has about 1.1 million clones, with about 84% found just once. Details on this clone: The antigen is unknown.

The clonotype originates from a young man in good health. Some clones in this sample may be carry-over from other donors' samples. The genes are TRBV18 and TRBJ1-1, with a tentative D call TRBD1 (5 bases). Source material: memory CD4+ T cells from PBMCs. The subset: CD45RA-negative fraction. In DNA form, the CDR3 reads TGTGCCAGCTCACCTCGGAGGGGAGGGATGAACACTGAAGCTTTCTTT. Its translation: CASSPRRGGMNTEAFF.